This TCR beta chain was found in a study of early T cells in non-severe SARS-CoV-2 infection. Germline CDR1 reads SGDLS; CDR2 reads YYNGEE. This CDR3 has 13 amino acids. The V segment lost 4 bases and the J segment 3 bases; nucleotides outside the gene matches: 3. MiXCR was run by TCRdb on the 5' RACE reads, yielding one entry per CDR3 protein. The data contain about 64,000 distinct CDR3 sequences, roughly 18% of them singletons. This clonotype came up a few times. The specimen comprised whole blood, sampled at baseline. The clonotype was recovered from an adult who was a healthcare worker with PCR-confirmed SARS-CoV-2 infection or an uninfected control (not recorded which). The chain combines TRBV9 with TRBJ2-5; 7 bases match TRBD1. The CDR3: CASSPGTEETQYF. CDR3 nucleotide sequence: TGTGCCAGCAGCCCTGGGACAGAAGAGACCCAGTACTTC.